The 5 T cell receptor beta chains given below trace back to one sample, sequenced in a study of T cell changes during pregnancy in multiple sclerosis. Using immunoSEQ multiplex PCR, the repertoire was profiled, and TCRdb retains in-frame clones only, with some absent. Here the sample spans around 57,000 clones, just over 90% being singletons. The specimen was peripheral blood, collected in the second trimester of pregnancy. Receptor source: a female donor with multiple sclerosis, enrolled in a pregnancy study.

The sample holds one count of this clone. The rearrangement joins TRBV6-4 to TRBJ2-1, with D perhaps TRBD2 (6 bases). Germline assignment: CDR1 MRHNA and CDR2 SNTAGT. V lost 4 bases and J lost 8, with 15 bases in between. The CDR3 runs 14 residues. CDR3 loop: CASSGRLWGDEQFF. The DNA for the CDR3 is TGTGCCAGCAGTGGCCGACTTTGGGGGGATGAGCAGTTCTTC.

The chain carries TRBV19 and TRBJ1-1; the D is unclear. The CDR3 is 14 residues long. Per the germline V gene, CDR1 is LNHDA and CDR2 is SQIVND (reference sequence). V was clipped by 7 bases and J by 7 bases, with 19 bases between them. The CDR3 DNA follows: TGTGCCAGTAAACTAACGGCCGTTTTTTATGAAGCTTTCTTT. Its translation is CASKLTAVFYEAFF.

The chain has TRBV6-1 and TRBJ1-2, with a tentative D call TRBD1 (6 bases). Germline V lookup: CDR1 MNHNS, CDR2 SASEGT. The V gene lost 11 bases and the J gene lost 1 base, with 11 bases spanning the gap. This CDR3 comprises 12 residues. The CDR3 nucleotides are TGTGCCGTTAAGGGGGATAACTATGGCTACACCTTC. As protein: CAVKGDNYGYTF.

The chain employs TRBV5-6 and TRBJ2-7; no clear D gene. Between the trimmed V and J ends, which lost 0 bases and 6 bases, there was a span of 4 bases. There are 11 residues in the CDR3. Germline values: CDR1 SGHDT, CDR2 YYEEEE. The CDR3 loop reads CASSLGGEQYF. The DNA of the CDR3 is TGTGCCAGCAGCTTGGGAGGCGAGCAGTACTTC.

The rearrangement uses TRBV7-2 and TRBJ2-5; TRBD2 matches at 9 bases. J lost 5 bases, V lost 0 bases, and 7 bases had no gene match. There are 16 residues in the CDR3. The germline gives CDR1 SGHTA, CDR2 FQGNSA. Here the CDR3 reads CASSLAGSGGRETQYF. The CDR3 nucleotides are TGTGCCAGCAGCTTAGCGGGGAGCGGGGGGCGGGAGACCCAGTACTTC.